What follows are 5 T cell receptor beta chains derived from one specimen sequenced in a study of blood T cell repertoires in COVID-19 (TCRdb year 2020). Library preparation employed the immunoSEQ multiplex PCR assay. TCRdb took over this immuneACCESS table, retaining in-frame rearrangements with V and J assigned. Such tables are incomplete; in checked studies, under half of the missing clones stem from an unresolved V gene, and the remainder is unexplained. The sample data list about 200,000 clones, and about 89% of these were observed just once. Together, the top ten hold under 7% of the sample. The sample was peripheral blood. Receptor source: a man aged 55 to 70 who had recovered from COVID-19.

The chain employs TRBV3-1 (or the pseudogene TRBV3-2) and TRBJ2-3; D remains ambiguous. The CDR3 totals 14 residues. CDR1 LGHDT and CDR2 YNNKEL come from the germline V gene (reference sequence). With 6 bases removed from V and 5 bases from J, the gap between germline ends came to 15 bases. In DNA, the CDR3 is TGTGCCAGCAGTTCCGGCCCGCGGAGAGATACGCAGTATTTT. Translating it yields CASSSGPRRDTQYF.

V and J are TRBV5-4 and TRBJ2-5, with 9 positions matching TRBD1. Germline V gene sequence: CDR1 SGHNT, CDR2 YYREEE (reference sequence). CDR3 size: 18 residues. Trimming at V came to 2 bases and at J to 5 bases, leaving 16 bases not matched to a gene. The CDR3 DNA sequence: TGTGCCAGCAGCTTCGCGAGTGCCGGGACAGGGAGTTGGGAGACCCAGTACTTC. This gives the protein CASSFASAGTGSWETQYF.

This chain joins TRBV30 and TRBJ2-1; 7 positions match TRBD2. V trimming: 0 bases; J trimming: 10 bases; junction bases outside the gene matches: 9. Germline V gene lookup returns CDR1 GTSNPN and CDR2 SVGIG (reference sequence). CDR3 length equals 14 residues. CDR3 nucleotide sequence: TGTGCCTGGAGTGTATTCGCGGGAGCCCGAGAGCAGTTCTTC. Protein product: CAWSVFAGAREQFF. The whole variable domain, remainder taken from reference TRBV30 and TRBJ2-1, is SQTIHQWPATLVQPVGSPLSLECTVEGTSNPNLYWYRQAAGRGLQLLFYSVGIGQISSEVPQNLSASRPQDRQFILSSKKLLLSDSGFYLCAWSVFAGAREQFFGPGTRLTVL.

This rearrangement joins TRBV29-1 to TRBJ1-2; 8 bases align to TRBD1. V shed 6 bases and J 5 bases; nucleotides not matched to a gene: 8. CDR3 length equals 13 residues. Germline CDR1 reads SQVTM; CDR2 reads ANQGSEA. The CDR3 spells CSVHQDRGYGYTF. DNA for the CDR3: TGCAGCGTCCACCAAGACAGGGGTTATGGCTACACCTTC.

The chain couples TRBV7-6 to TRBJ2-7; 9 positions match TRBD1. CDR1 and CDR2 from the germline V gene are SGHVS and FNYEAQ. V shed 4 bases and J 3 bases; nucleotides not matched to a gene: 4. This CDR3 contains 14 residues. CDR3: CASSSGQGIYEQYF. The CDR3 coding sequence is TGTGCCAGCAGCTCCGGACAGGGGATCTACGAGCAGTACTTC.